This is a list of T cell receptor beta chains from one sample in a study of early T cells in non-severe SARS-CoV-2 infection. TCRdb called the 5' RACE reads again in MiXCR, with one record for every CDR3 protein. The sample yields more than 25,000 distinct CDR3 sequences, 5% to 5.5% seen once. The sequenced sample consisted of whole blood. These receptors originate from an adult who was a healthcare worker with PCR-confirmed SARS-CoV-2 infection or an uninfected control (not recorded which). The CDR3 runs from the conserved cysteine through the conserved F or W. A D gene is named only where the DNA matches it firmly. The listing skips clone size in some rows; elsewhere it reads once, few, many or a size class.

J: TRBJ2-5
V: TRBV24-1
D: -
size: few
CDR3: CATSDLTGRGRETQYF
DNA: TGTGCCACCAGTGATTTGACGGGTAGGGGCCGGGAGACCCAGTACTTC

J: TRBJ2-5
V: TRBV11-2
D: -
size: many
CDR3: CASSLRSLETQYF
DNA: TGTGCCAGCAGCTTAAGGAGTTTGGAGACCCAGTACTTC

J: TRBJ2-7
V: TRBV29-1
D: -
size: many
CDR3: CSVEDLPGRGGEQYF
DNA: TGCAGCGTTGAAGACCTTCCCGGCCGGGGAGGCGAGCAGTACTTC

J: TRBJ2-7
V: TRBV7-9
D: TRBD1
size: many
CDR3: CASSFGTGAYEQYF
DNA: TGTGCCAGCAGCTTTGGGACAGGGGCCTACGAGCAGTACTTC

J: TRBJ2-1
V: TRBV12-3/TRBV12-4
D: -
size: -
CDR3: CASSSGWNLYNEQFF
DNA: TGTGCCAGCAGTTCGGGGTGGAACCTCTACAATGAGCAGTTCTTC

J: TRBJ2-7
V: TRBV23-1
D: -
size: few
CDR3: CASRQGGPNELTYEQYF
DNA: TGCGCCAGCCGCCAGGGGGGCCCCAACGAACTCACCTACGAGCAGTACTTC

J: TRBJ2-3
V: TRBV11-2
D: TRBD1
size: -
CDR3: CASSTRQGTDTQYF
DNA: TGTGCCAGCAGCACCCGACAGGGGACAGATACGCAGTATTTT

J: TRBJ1-1
V: TRBV30
D: -
size: medium-sized
CDR3: CAWSGDGTEAFF
DNA: TGTGCCTGGAGTGGGGATGGCACTGAAGCTTTCTTT

J: TRBJ2-3
V: TRBV29-1
D: TRBD1
size: many
CDR3: CSEKGASDTQYF
DNA: TGCAGCGAAAAGGGGGCATCAGATACGCAGTATTTT

J: TRBJ2-2
V: TRBV7-2
D: -
size: many
CDR3: CASSLNTGELFF
DNA: TGTGCCAGCAGCTTAAACACCGGGGAGCTGTTTTTT

J: TRBJ2-7
V: TRBV6-1
D: -
size: -
CDR3: CASSEAASYEQYF
DNA: TGTGCCAGCAGTGAAGCGGCATCCTACGAGCAGTACTTC

J: TRBJ2-7
V: TRBV19
D: TRBD2
size: -
CDR3: CASSTGTSGKEQYF
DNA: TGTGCCAGTAGTACCGGGACTAGCGGGAAGGAGCAGTACTTC

J: TRBJ1-2
V: TRBV12-3/TRBV12-4
D: -
size: few
CDR3: CASSPHQNFGDYYGYTF
DNA: TGTGCCAGCAGCCCACACCAAAATTTCGGGGACTACTATGGCTACACCTTC

J: TRBJ2-1
V: TRBV30
D: TRBD2
size: many
CDR3: CAWNKGTSGYNEQFF
DNA: TGTGCCTGGAACAAAGGGACTAGCGGATACAATGAGCAGTTCTTC

J: TRBJ1-5
V: TRBV20-1
D: -
size: few
CDR3: CSAPSSQNQPQHF
DNA: TGCAGTGCCCCCTCATCCCAGAATCAGCCCCAGCATTTT

J: TRBJ2-3
V: TRBV10-3
D: TRBD1
size: many
CDR3: CATTGDADTQYF
DNA: TGTGCCACCACAGGGGACGCAGATACGCAGTATTTT

J: TRBJ2-3
V: TRBV12-3/TRBV12-4
D: TRBD2
size: -
CDR3: CASRVSGGTDTQYF
DNA: TGTGCCAGCAGGGTTAGCGGGGGAACAGATACGCAGTATTTT

J: TRBJ1-4
V: TRBV29-1
D: TRBD1
size: few
CDR3: CSVGLRQGFNEKLFF
DNA: TGCAGCGTAGGCCTACGACAGGGGTTTAATGAAAAACTGTTTTTT

J: TRBJ2-5
V: TRBV15
D: -
size: many
CDR3: CATSRDISGRETQYF
DNA: TGTGCCACCAGCAGAGATATATCGGGGAGAGAGACCCAGTACTTC

J: TRBJ2-3
V: TRBV29-1
D: -
size: few
CDR3: CSVKRPVTDTQYF
DNA: TGCAGCGTTAAACGTCCGGTAACAGATACGCAGTATTTT

J: TRBJ2-5
V: TRBV12-3/TRBV12-4
D: TRBD1
size: many
CDR3: CASSFARKGATQETQYF
DNA: TGTGCCAGCAGTTTTGCGCGGAAGGGGGCCACCCAAGAGACCCAGTACTTC

J: TRBJ1-1
V: TRBV18
D: -
size: many
CDR3: CASSPSQPPSEAFF
DNA: TGTGCCAGCTCACCATCGCAGCCCCCATCTGAAGCTTTCTTT

J: TRBJ2-7
V: TRBV14
D: TRBD1
size: few
CDR3: CASSRNRGGYEQYF
DNA: TGTGCCAGCAGCCGGAACAGGGGTGGCTACGAGCAGTACTTC

J: TRBJ2-7
V: TRBV18
D: -
size: -
CDR3: CASSQGPTYEQYF
DNA: TGTGCCAGCTCACAGGGACCAACCTACGAGCAGTACTTC

J: TRBJ2-5
V: TRBV19
D: TRBD1
size: many
CDR3: CASSVRQGQETQYF
DNA: TGTGCCAGTAGTGTGCGACAGGGACAGGAGACCCAGTACTTC

J: TRBJ2-1
V: TRBV6-5
D: -
size: few
CDR3: CASSPFLGYGRDEQFF
DNA: TGTGCCAGCAGCCCCTTTTTAGGGTATGGGCGCGATGAGCAGTTCTTC

J: TRBJ1-6
V: TRBV20-1
D: -
size: -
CDR3: CSAPADRLTYNSPLHF
DNA: TGCAGTGCGCCGGCAGACAGGTTAACCTATAATTCACCCCTCCACTTT